A selection of T cell receptor beta chains follows, all from one sample in a study of shared clonotypes between healthy human individuals. Generated by immunoSEQ multiplex PCR, the TCRdb table keeps only in-frame clones and is missing some. The sample contains about 2.3 million clones, about nine tenths of which appear only once. Source material: naive CD4+ T cells from PBMCs. The source of these receptors is a man aged 18 to 30 in good health. Some clones in this sample may be carry-over from other donors' samples. Both conserved end residues are part of each CDR3. Each record gives: D gene, CDR3 length, V gene, J gene, clone size, CDR3 DNA, CDR3 protein. A D gene is named only where the DNA matches it firmly. Clone size, where shown, is once, few, many, or a class for clones that have expanded.

d_call: NA
cdr3_length: 13
v_call: TRBV6-5
j_call: TRBJ1-2
clone_size: NA
cdr3_nt: TGTGCCAGCAGGTCGGGACCGTACGGTGGCTACACCTTC
cdr3_aa: CASRSGPYGGYTF

d_call: NA
cdr3_length: 13
v_call: TRBV19
j_call: TRBJ1-1
clone_size: NA
cdr3_nt: TGTGCCAGTAGTTTTCAGCCTTTCGGGGGAGCTTTCTTT
cdr3_aa: CASSFQPFGGAFF

d_call: NA
cdr3_length: 14
v_call: TRBV5-1
j_call: TRBJ1-2
clone_size: NA
cdr3_nt: TGCGCCAGCAGCGAGGGACGGCTTAGGGGTGGCTACACCTTC
cdr3_aa: CASSEGRLRGGYTF

d_call: TRBD1
cdr3_length: 19
v_call: TRBV28
j_call: TRBJ2-7
clone_size: once
cdr3_nt: TGTGCCAGCAGTGCCCTTTCGGACAGGGGTCCTTCCCTCCTCTACGAGCAGTACTTC
cdr3_aa: CASSALSDRGPSLLYEQYF

d_call: NA
cdr3_length: 13
v_call: TRBV7-2
j_call: TRBJ2-1
clone_size: NA
cdr3_nt: TGTGCCAGCAGCTTAGGGCCCCTCAATGAGCAGTTCTTC
cdr3_aa: CASSLGPLNEQFF

d_call: NA
cdr3_length: 11
v_call: TRBV5-1
j_call: TRBJ2-7
clone_size: NA
cdr3_nt: TGCGCCAGCAGGGCACGAGGAGAGCAGTACTTC
cdr3_aa: CASRARGEQYF

d_call: TRBD1
cdr3_length: 13
v_call: TRBV10-3
j_call: TRBJ1-5
clone_size: NA
cdr3_nt: TGTGCCATCAGTACAGGGGATACTCAGCCCCAGCATTTT
cdr3_aa: CAISTGDTQPQHF

d_call: NA
cdr3_length: 12
v_call: TRBV12-5
j_call: TRBJ1-2
clone_size: NA
cdr3_nt: TGTGCTAGTGGTTCTCGGTTGGGCGGCTACACCTTC
cdr3_aa: CASGSRLGGYTF

d_call: NA
cdr3_length: 16
v_call: TRBV18
j_call: TRBJ1-4
clone_size: NA
cdr3_nt: TGTGCCAGCTCACCTTTCGGGGGGGCAACTAATGAAAAACTGTTTTTT
cdr3_aa: CASSPFGGATNEKLFF

d_call: TRBD1
cdr3_length: 14
v_call: TRBV28
j_call: TRBJ1-2
clone_size: NA
cdr3_nt: TGTGCCAGCATCCCACCGGGACAGGGCTATGGCTACACCTTC
cdr3_aa: CASIPPGQGYGYTF

d_call: NA
cdr3_length: 15
v_call: TRBV9
j_call: TRBJ2-1
clone_size: NA
cdr3_nt: TGTGCCAGCAGCGTAGTTCCGGGGTACGGCAATGAGCAGTTCTTC
cdr3_aa: CASSVVPGYGNEQFF

d_call: NA
cdr3_length: 14
v_call: TRBV30
j_call: TRBJ2-6
clone_size: NA
cdr3_nt: TGTGCCTGGAGTACCGGCTCTGGGGCCAACGTCCTGACTTTC
cdr3_aa: CAWSTGSGANVLTF

d_call: NA
cdr3_length: 14
v_call: TRBV6-5
j_call: TRBJ2-7
clone_size: NA
cdr3_nt: TGTGCCAGCAGTTACTCGGAACGATCCTACGAGCAGTACTTC
cdr3_aa: CASSYSERSYEQYF

d_call: NA
cdr3_length: 13
v_call: TRBV19
j_call: TRBJ2-7
clone_size: once
cdr3_nt: TGTGCCAGTTCCCCGGGCGGCGCCTACGAGCAGTACTTC
cdr3_aa: CASSPGGAYEQYF

d_call: TRBD1
cdr3_length: 16
v_call: TRBV18
j_call: TRBJ2-3
clone_size: NA
cdr3_nt: TGTGCCAGCTCACCCCCCGCGCGGACAGGGGTAGATACGCAGTATTTT
cdr3_aa: CASSPPARTGVDTQYF

d_call: NA
cdr3_length: 15
v_call: TRBV5-1
j_call: TRBJ2-7
clone_size: NA
cdr3_nt: TGCGCCAGCAGCTTCTCGGGGAGCGGGCTCGACGAGCAGTACTTC
cdr3_aa: CASSFSGSGLDEQYF

d_call: NA
cdr3_length: 15
v_call: TRBV2
j_call: TRBJ2-3
clone_size: NA
cdr3_nt: TGTGCCAGCGCTCCCGGGGGTTACGACACAGATACGCAGTATTTT
cdr3_aa: CASAPGGYDTDTQYF

d_call: NA
cdr3_length: 15
v_call: TRBV30
j_call: TRBJ1-5
clone_size: NA
cdr3_nt: TGTGCCTGGAGTCCCTTCTCCGGACGCAATCAGCCCCAGCATTTT
cdr3_aa: CAWSPFSGRNQPQHF

d_call: NA
cdr3_length: 15
v_call: TRBV28
j_call: TRBJ2-4
clone_size: NA
cdr3_nt: TGTGCCAGCAGCCTAGGACAGATAGCCAAAAACATTCAGTACTTC
cdr3_aa: CASSLGQIAKNIQYF

d_call: TRBD2
cdr3_length: 15
v_call: TRBV7-9
j_call: TRBJ2-2
clone_size: NA
cdr3_nt: TGTGCCAGTGCCCGGAGCGGGAGCGGGACCGGGGAGCTGTTTTTT
cdr3_aa: CASARSGSGTGELFF

d_call: TRBD2
cdr3_length: 13
v_call: TRBV29-1
j_call: TRBJ2-3
clone_size: NA
cdr3_nt: TGCAGCGTTGCAGCTAGCGGAACAGATACGCAGTATTTT
cdr3_aa: CSVAASGTDTQYF

d_call: NA
cdr3_length: 13
v_call: TRBV9
j_call: TRBJ2-3
clone_size: NA
cdr3_nt: TGTGCCAGCAGCGTACTAGACACAGATACGCAGTATTTT
cdr3_aa: CASSVLDTDTQYF

d_call: TRBD1
cdr3_length: 14
v_call: TRBV6-6
j_call: TRBJ1-1
clone_size: NA
cdr3_nt: TGTGCCAGCAGAGCGGGACAGTTGAACACTGAAGCTTTCTTT
cdr3_aa: CASRAGQLNTEAFF

d_call: NA
cdr3_length: 13
v_call: TRBV30
j_call: TRBJ2-1
clone_size: NA
cdr3_nt: TGTGCCTGGAGTGGGGGGAGGAGTCATGAGCAGTTCTTC
cdr3_aa: CAWSGGRSHEQFF

d_call: TRBD1
cdr3_length: 16
v_call: TRBV9
j_call: TRBJ2-1
clone_size: NA
cdr3_nt: TGTGCCAGCAGCGAAATAGGACAGGGGGCGCTTAGTGAGCAGTTCTTC
cdr3_aa: CASSEIGQGALSEQFF

d_call: NA
cdr3_length: 14
v_call: TRBV6-6
j_call: TRBJ1-2
clone_size: NA
cdr3_nt: TGTGCCAGCAGTTACGGGTCCACCCGCTATGGCTACACCTTC
cdr3_aa: CASSYGSTRYGYTF

d_call: TRBD2
cdr3_length: 14
v_call: TRBV2
j_call: TRBJ2-7
clone_size: NA
cdr3_nt: TGTGCCAGCAGTGAAGGGGCAGGACTAGGTGTAGAGTACTTC
cdr3_aa: CASSEGAGLGVEYF

d_call: TRBD2
cdr3_length: 15
v_call: TRBV5-1
j_call: TRBJ2-1
clone_size: once
cdr3_nt: TGCGCCAGCAGCTGGACTAGCGGGAACTACAATGAGCAGTTCTTC
cdr3_aa: CASSWTSGNYNEQFF

d_call: NA
cdr3_length: 13
v_call: TRBV5-6
j_call: TRBJ2-7
clone_size: NA
cdr3_nt: TGTGCCAGCAGCCATGGACGGGTCTACGAGCAGTACTTC
cdr3_aa: CASSHGRVYEQYF

d_call: TRBD1
cdr3_length: 16
v_call: TRBV18
j_call: TRBJ1-1
clone_size: NA
cdr3_nt: TGTGCCAGCTCACCACCGGCGGACAGGGGGCGTACTGAAGCTTTCTTT
cdr3_aa: CASSPPADRGRTEAFF